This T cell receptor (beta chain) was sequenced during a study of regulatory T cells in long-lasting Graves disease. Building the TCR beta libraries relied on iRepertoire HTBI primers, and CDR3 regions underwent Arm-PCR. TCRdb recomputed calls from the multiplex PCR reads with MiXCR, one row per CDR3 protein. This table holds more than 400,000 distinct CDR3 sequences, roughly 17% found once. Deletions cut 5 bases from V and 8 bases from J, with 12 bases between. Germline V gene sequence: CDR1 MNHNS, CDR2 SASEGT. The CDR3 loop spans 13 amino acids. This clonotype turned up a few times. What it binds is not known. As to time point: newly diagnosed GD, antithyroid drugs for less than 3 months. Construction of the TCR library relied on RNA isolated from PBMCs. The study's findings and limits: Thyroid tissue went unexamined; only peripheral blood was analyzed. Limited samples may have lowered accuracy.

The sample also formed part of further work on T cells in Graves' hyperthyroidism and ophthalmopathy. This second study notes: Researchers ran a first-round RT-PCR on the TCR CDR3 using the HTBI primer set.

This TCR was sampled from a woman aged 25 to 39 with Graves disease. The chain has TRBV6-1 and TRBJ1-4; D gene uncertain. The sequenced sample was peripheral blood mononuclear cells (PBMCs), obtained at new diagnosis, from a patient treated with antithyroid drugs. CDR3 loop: CASSPLEREKLFF. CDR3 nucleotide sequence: TGTGCCAGCAGTCCTCTAGAGCGGGAAAAACTGTTTTTT.